Presented here are 9 T cell receptor beta chains from one specimen sequenced in a study of read filtering for tumor transcriptome and immune sequencing. Molecular barcoded adaptors covering alpha/delta and beta/gamma chains were used on 400 ng RNA. TCRdb re-called the reads with MiXCR, one entry per CDR3 protein. The data show 15,000 to 20,000 distinct CDR3 sequences, approximately 20% seen once. The sequencing input was a population of CD138-negative cells sorted from bone marrow. These receptors all stem from a donor aged 40 or older with multiple myeloma.

The genes are TRBV6-5 and TRBJ2-2; possibly TRBD2 for D (6 bases). The CDR3 runs to 15 residues. V was shortened by 6 bases and J by 2 bases, with 13 bases between the two germline ends. Germline loops: CDR1 MNHEY, CDR2 SVGAGI. The CDR3 DNA is TGTGCCAGCAGCTCCGGGACTCACAACACCGGGGAGCTGTTTTTT. It yields the protein CASSSGTHNTGELFF.

This clonotype occurred many times. The chain has TRBV28 and TRBJ2-7, with D possibly being TRBD1 or TRBD2 (5 bases each). Trimming pared 6 bases from V and 3 bases from J, leaving 15 bases between. Germline V gene data show CDR1 as MDHEN and CDR2 as SYDVKM. The CDR3 length is 14 residues. CDR3 protein: CASRPSGTFYEQYF. The CDR3 nucleotides are TGTGCCAGCAGACCTTCCGGGACCTTCTACGAGCAGTACTTC.

The chain carries TRBV20-1 and TRBJ2-1, with 11 bases fitting TRBD2. This CDR3 is built from 15 residues. The V segment lost 5 bases and the J segment 7 bases; nucleotides outside the gene matches: 10. Germline assignment: CDR1 DFQATT and CDR2 SNEGSKA (reference sequence). CDR3 protein: CSAYSLAGVVNEQFF. The CDR3 DNA is TGCAGTGCTTATTCACTAGCGGGAGTTGTGAATGAGCAGTTCTTC.

This clonotype qualifies as medium-sized. The chain is built from TRBV15 and TRBJ1-3; D unresolved. Trimming cost V 6 bases and J 0 bases, with 12 bases left between them. The CDR3 is 15 amino acids. The germline V gene has CDR1 LNHNV and CDR2 YYDKDF (reference sequence). The CDR3 loop is CATSSGMNSGNTIYF. In DNA form, the CDR3 reads TGTGCCACCAGTTCTGGGATGAACTCTGGAAACACCATATATTTT.

This clonotype was observed a few times. The chain joins TRBV2 to TRBJ2-3, with TRBD1 identical over 12 bases. Germline V gives CDR1 SNHLY, CDR2 FYNNEI. There are 15 residues in the CDR3. V trimming: 4 bases; J trimming: 3 bases; junction bases outside the gene matches: 2. This chain's CDR3 is CASSGDRGHTDTQYF. DNA for the CDR3: TGTGCCAGCAGTGGGGACAGGGGGCATACAGATACGCAGTATTTT.

The chain couples TRBV29-1 to TRBJ2-2; D remains unclear. Germline V gene data show CDR1 as SQVTM and CDR2 as ANQGSEA. The CDR3 loop spans 13 amino acids. The germline V and J ends were trimmed by 5 bases and 2 bases, with 9 bases remaining between them. The CDR3 sequence is CSVPDPNTGELFF. CDR3 sequence (DNA): TGCAGCGTTCCGGACCCAAACACCGGGGAGCTGTTTTTT.

Of note for this clonotype: Given a much more abundant clone one base away, this may be a read error. The gene calls are TRBV29-1 and TRBJ2-2; 8 bases match TRBD2. The CDR3 runs 13 residues. The germline V gene encodes CDR1 SQVTM and CDR2 ANQGSEA. The CDR3 region is CSVDSGNTGKLFF. For the CDR3, the DNA is TGCAGCGTTGATAGCGGGAACACCGGGAAGCTGTTTTTT.

The chain links TRBV7-9 to TRBJ2-7; D perhaps matches TRBD1 (5 bases). The V gene's germline CDR1 is SEHNR and CDR2 FQNEAQ (reference sequence). There are 13 residues in the CDR3. V was clipped by 5 bases and J by 2 bases, with 10 bases between them. The CDR3 protein is CASSPTEAYEQYF. CDR3 in DNA: TGTGCCAGCAGCCCGACAGAGGCCTACGAGCAGTACTTC.

At least ten counts were recorded for this clonotype. This chain uses TRBV29-1 with TRBJ2-5; D remains unclear. The CDR3 totals 10 residues. CDR1 and CDR2 (germline): SQVTM, ANQGSEA. The ends were cut back, 5 bases at V and 4 bases at J, with 5 bases in the middle. CDR3 coding DNA: TGCAGCGTTCTTCGAGAGACCCAGTACTTC. Translating it yields CSVLRETQYF.